The entry below gives a single T cell receptor beta chain sequence along with its context. The data are from a study of blood T cell repertoires in COVID-19. About the study: Samples representing acute and convalescent COVID-19 were sourced from the United States, Italy and Spain. Sources were T cells, B-cell-depleted T cells, or PBMCs; the material itself was cDNA or gDNA.

In the authors' workflow: Amplification from reference gene primers served as the basis for estimated nucleated cell counts. The protocol was immunoSEQ multiplex PCR, while the TCRdb copy is restricted to in-frame clones and leaves out a portion. V, J and clone size are taken as reported in that table, and D and trimming were inferred from the DNA itself. Found here are under 200,000 clones, approximately 85% of them singletons; the top ten hold over 7.5%. There are 13 residues in the CDR3. Germline lookup yields CDR1 SQVTM and CDR2 ANQGSEA. V lost 4 bases and J lost 4, with 13 bases in between. Sequenced input: peripheral blood. The chain has TRBV29-1 and TRBJ1-2; TRBD1 is a possible D gene (5 bases). This sequence originates from an elderly woman with acute or convalescent COVID-19. The CDR3 region is CSVVGLRTYGYTF. In nucleotides, the CDR3 is TGCAGCGTTGTGGGACTCCGGACCTATGGCTACACCTTC.